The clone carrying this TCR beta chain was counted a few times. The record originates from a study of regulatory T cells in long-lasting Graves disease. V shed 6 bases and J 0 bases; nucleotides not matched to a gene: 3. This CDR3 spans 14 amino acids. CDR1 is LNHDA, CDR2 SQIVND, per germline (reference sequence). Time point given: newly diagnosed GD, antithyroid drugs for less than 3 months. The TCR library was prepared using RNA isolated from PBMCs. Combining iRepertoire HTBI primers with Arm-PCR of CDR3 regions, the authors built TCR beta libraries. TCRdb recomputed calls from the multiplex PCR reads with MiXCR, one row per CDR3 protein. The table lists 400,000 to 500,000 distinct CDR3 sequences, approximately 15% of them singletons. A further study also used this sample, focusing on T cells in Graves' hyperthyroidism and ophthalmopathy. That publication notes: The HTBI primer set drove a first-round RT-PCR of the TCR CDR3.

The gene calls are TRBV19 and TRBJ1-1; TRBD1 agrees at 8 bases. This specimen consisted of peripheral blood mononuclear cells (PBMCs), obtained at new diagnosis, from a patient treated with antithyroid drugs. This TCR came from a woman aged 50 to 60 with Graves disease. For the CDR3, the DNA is TGTGCCAGTAGAACGGGACAGGTGAACACTGAAGCTTTCTTT. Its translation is CASRTGQVNTEAFF.